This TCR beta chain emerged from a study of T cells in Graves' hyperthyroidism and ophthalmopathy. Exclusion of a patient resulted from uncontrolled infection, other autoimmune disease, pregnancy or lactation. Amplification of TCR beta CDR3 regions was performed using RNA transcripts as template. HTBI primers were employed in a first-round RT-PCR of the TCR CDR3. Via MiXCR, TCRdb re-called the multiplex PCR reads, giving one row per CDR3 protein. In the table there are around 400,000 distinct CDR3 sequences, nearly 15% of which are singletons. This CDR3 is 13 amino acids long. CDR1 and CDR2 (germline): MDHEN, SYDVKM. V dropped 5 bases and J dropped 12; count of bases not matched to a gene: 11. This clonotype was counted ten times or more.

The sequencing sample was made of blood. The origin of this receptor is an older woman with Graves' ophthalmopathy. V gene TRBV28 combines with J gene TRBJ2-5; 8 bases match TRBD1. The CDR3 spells CASSRRDRSLEYF. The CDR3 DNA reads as TGTGCCAGCAGTCGACGGGACAGGTCCCTTGAGTACTTC.